The rows below give T cell receptor beta chains drawn from one sample of a study of blood T cell repertoires in COVID-19. Some clones are missing from TCRdb's copy, which holds only in-frame ones; the method was immunoSEQ multiplex PCR. The sample yields roughly 59,000 clones, around four fifths seen once. Sequenced material: peripheral blood. The receptors derive from a man older than 75 with acute or convalescent COVID-19. CDR3s include the opening cysteine and the closing phenylalanine or tryptophan. Fields, in order: V gene, D gene, clone size, J gene, CDR3 protein, CDR3 DNA. D genes are given only for firm matches. Size is stated for part of the rows, as once, few or many counts, or as a class when the clone is expanded.

V gene: TRBV6-1
D gene: TRBD1
clone size: NA
J gene: TRBJ1-3
CDR3 protein: CASSDTGVTGNTIYF
CDR3 DNA: TGTGCCAGCAGTGACACAGGGGTAACTGGAAACACCATATATTTT

V gene: TRBV12-3/TRBV12-4
D gene: NA
clone size: few
J gene: TRBJ1-2
CDR3 protein: CASSLSLNYGYTF
CDR3 DNA: TGTGCCAGCAGTTTGAGCCTTAACTATGGCTACACCTTC

V gene: TRBV28
D gene: NA
clone size: NA
J gene: TRBJ2-1
CDR3 protein: CASSFSSNQDNEQFF
CDR3 DNA: TGTGCCAGCAGTTTCTCATCAAACCAGGACAATGAGCAGTTCTTC

V gene: TRBV28
D gene: NA
clone size: NA
J gene: TRBJ2-2
CDR3 protein: CASSFFARTGELFF
CDR3 DNA: TGTGCCAGCAGTTTTTTCGCCAGGACCGGGGAGCTGTTTTTT

V gene: TRBV5-1
D gene: NA
clone size: NA
J gene: TRBJ1-3
CDR3 protein: CASTPDGGRSGNTIYF
CDR3 DNA: TGCGCCAGCACCCCGGACGGGGGGCGCTCTGGAAACACCATATATTTT

V gene: TRBV21-1
D gene: NA
clone size: once
J gene: TRBJ1-2
CDR3 protein: CASGPDTRYGYTF
CDR3 DNA: TGTGCCAGCGGTCCGGACACCAGATATGGCTACACCTTC

V gene: TRBV3-1/TRBV3-2
D gene: NA
clone size: NA
J gene: TRBJ2-5
CDR3 protein: CASSQAASLYQETQYF
CDR3 DNA: TGTGCCAGCAGCCAAGCGGCTAGCCTGTACCAAGAGACCCAGTACTTC

V gene: TRBV4-1
D gene: TRBD1
clone size: NA
J gene: TRBJ1-2
CDR3 protein: CASSQPGQGAHGYTF
CDR3 DNA: TGCGCCAGCAGCCAACCCGGACAGGGGGCTCATGGCTACACCTTC

V gene: TRBV15
D gene: NA
clone size: NA
J gene: TRBJ1-2
CDR3 protein: CATSRDEVGYTF
CDR3 DNA: TGTGCCACCAGCAGAGACGAGGTTGGCTACACCTTC

V gene: TRBV19
D gene: TRBD2
clone size: few
J gene: TRBJ2-1
CDR3 protein: CASSLNAGGLNEQFF
CDR3 DNA: TGTGCCAGTAGCCTTAACGCGGGAGGGTTGAATGAGCAGTTCTTC

V gene: TRBV29-1
D gene: TRBD1
clone size: NA
J gene: TRBJ2-7
CDR3 protein: CSALRSGTAAYEQYF
CDR3 DNA: TGCAGCGCTCTACGATCCGGGACAGCTGCCTACGAGCAGTACTTC

V gene: TRBV19
D gene: NA
clone size: once
J gene: TRBJ2-5
CDR3 protein: CASSTPGRGKTQYF
CDR3 DNA: TGTGCCAGTAGTACCCCGGGCAGGGGAAAGACCCAGTACTTC

V gene: TRBV29-1
D gene: NA
clone size: NA
J gene: TRBJ1-1
CDR3 protein: CSVEESGWMNTEAFF
CDR3 DNA: TGCAGCGTTGAAGAATCGGGGTGGATGAACACTGAAGCTTTCTTT

V gene: TRBV7-9
D gene: NA
clone size: NA
J gene: TRBJ2-5
CDR3 protein: CASSDLTLQETQYF
CDR3 DNA: TGTGCCAGCAGTGACTTGACGCTACAAGAGACCCAGTACTTC

V gene: TRBV5-5
D gene: TRBD1
clone size: NA
J gene: TRBJ2-1
CDR3 protein: CASRTGHEQFF
CDR3 DNA: TGTGCCAGCAGGACAGGGCATGAGCAGTTCTTC

V gene: TRBV7-9
D gene: TRBD2
clone size: NA
J gene: TRBJ2-1
CDR3 protein: CASSLGSGRGREQFF
CDR3 DNA: TGTGCCAGCAGCTTGGGTAGCGGGAGGGGACGAGAGCAGTTCTTC

V gene: TRBV29-1
D gene: TRBD2
clone size: NA
J gene: TRBJ2-2
CDR3 protein: CSAAPAGVATGELFF
CDR3 DNA: TGCAGTGCGGCCCCCGCGGGAGTAGCCACCGGGGAGCTGTTTTTT

V gene: TRBV7-9
D gene: NA
clone size: NA
J gene: TRBJ2-7
CDR3 protein: CASRSRDIAGYEQYF
CDR3 DNA: TGTGCCAGCAGATCCCGGGACATTGCAGGCTACGAGCAGTACTTC

V gene: TRBV5-1
D gene: NA
clone size: few
J gene: TRBJ1-2
CDR3 protein: CASSSGWGYTF
CDR3 DNA: TGCGCCAGCAGCTCTGGCTGGGGCTACACCTTC

V gene: TRBV6-5
D gene: NA
clone size: NA
J gene: TRBJ1-3
CDR3 protein: CASSFEDRGNTIYF
CDR3 DNA: TGTGCCAGCAGTTTTGAGGACAGAGGAAACACCATATATTTT

V gene: TRBV18
D gene: NA
clone size: NA
J gene: TRBJ2-2
CDR3 protein: CASSPLEGANTGELFF
CDR3 DNA: TGTGCCAGCTCACCACTGGAGGGGGCAAACACCGGGGAGCTGTTTTTT

V gene: TRBV11-2
D gene: NA
clone size: once
J gene: TRBJ2-2
CDR3 protein: CASSSAGELFF
CDR3 DNA: TGTGCCAGCAGCTCCGCCGGGGAGCTGTTTTTT

V gene: TRBV19
D gene: NA
clone size: NA
J gene: TRBJ1-2
CDR3 protein: CASSIDRQAYNYGYTF
CDR3 DNA: TGTGCCAGTAGTATAGATCGCCAGGCGTATAACTATGGCTACACCTTC

V gene: TRBV9
D gene: NA
clone size: few
J gene: TRBJ1-2
CDR3 protein: CASSVAGQPKRGYTF
CDR3 DNA: TGTGCCAGCAGCGTAGCTGGGCAGCCGAAACGGGGCTACACCTTC

V gene: TRBV3-1/TRBV3-2
D gene: TRBD1
clone size: few
J gene: TRBJ2-3
CDR3 protein: CASSQELGTGITDTQYF
CDR3 DNA: TGTGCCAGCAGCCAAGAGTTGGGGACAGGGATCACAGATACGCAGTATTTT

V gene: TRBV24-1
D gene: NA
clone size: NA
J gene: TRBJ2-1
CDR3 protein: CATSDPLGEQFF
CDR3 DNA: TGTGCCACCAGTGATCCTCTCGGTGAGCAGTTCTTC

V gene: TRBV5-4
D gene: TRBD1
clone size: NA
J gene: TRBJ2-7
CDR3 protein: CASSLPGQGAYEQYF
CDR3 DNA: TGTGCCAGCAGCTTACCGGGACAGGGGGCCTACGAGCAGTACTTC

V gene: TRBV2
D gene: NA
clone size: NA
J gene: TRBJ1-2
CDR3 protein: CASSDSTGNYGYTF
CDR3 DNA: TGTGCCAGCAGTGATTCCACAGGGAACTATGGCTACACCTTC

V gene: TRBV27
D gene: NA
clone size: few
J gene: TRBJ1-5
CDR3 protein: CASSYGGGPNQPQHF
CDR3 DNA: TGTGCCAGCAGTTATGGGGGCGGCCCCAATCAGCCCCAGCATTTT

V gene: TRBV18
D gene: NA
clone size: NA
J gene: TRBJ2-5
CDR3 protein: CASSPQGAETQYF
CDR3 DNA: TGTGCCAGCTCACCACAGGGAGCAGAGACCCAGTACTTC

V gene: TRBV21-1
D gene: NA
clone size: NA
J gene: TRBJ2-7
CDR3 protein: CASSKDGSGRGYEQYF
CDR3 DNA: TGTGCCAGCAGCAAAGATGGTAGCGGGAGGGGGTACGAGCAGTACTTC

V gene: TRBV5-1
D gene: NA
clone size: NA
J gene: TRBJ1-3
CDR3 protein: CASSLGGSGNTIYF
CDR3 DNA: TGCGCCAGCAGCTTGGGAGGCTCTGGAAACACCATATATTTT

V gene: TRBV11-2
D gene: TRBD1
clone size: NA
J gene: TRBJ2-7
CDR3 protein: CASSRPLPGQGSSEQYF
CDR3 DNA: TGTGCCAGCAGCCGCCCTCTCCCGGGACAGGGGTCGTCCGAGCAGTACTTC

V gene: TRBV5-6
D gene: NA
clone size: NA
J gene: TRBJ1-2
CDR3 protein: CASSLWGGYGYTF
CDR3 DNA: TGTGCCAGCAGCTTGTGGGGAGGCTATGGCTACACCTTC

V gene: TRBV30
D gene: NA
clone size: NA
J gene: TRBJ1-4
CDR3 protein: CAWARSGKLFF
CDR3 DNA: TGTGCCTGGGCACGTAGCGGAAAACTGTTTTTT

V gene: TRBV7-2
D gene: NA
clone size: NA
J gene: TRBJ2-7
CDR3 protein: CASSPSQGTRGEQYF
CDR3 DNA: TGTGCCAGCAGCCCCTCGCAGGGAACGAGAGGCGAGCAGTACTTC

V gene: TRBV5-4
D gene: NA
clone size: NA
J gene: TRBJ1-4
CDR3 protein: CASSRPGADEKLFF
CDR3 DNA: TGTGCCAGCAGCCGACCTGGCGCGGATGAAAAACTGTTTTTT

V gene: TRBV18
D gene: TRBD1
clone size: NA
J gene: TRBJ2-3
CDR3 protein: CASSPGTGRPDTQYF
CDR3 DNA: TGTGCCAGCTCGCCCGGGACAGGGAGGCCAGATACGCAGTATTTT

V gene: TRBV3-1/TRBV3-2
D gene: NA
clone size: NA
J gene: TRBJ1-6
CDR3 protein: CASSQKTGRGNSPLHF
CDR3 DNA: TGTGCCAGCAGCCAAAAGACAGGAAGAGGGAATTCACCCCTCCACTTT

V gene: TRBV6-5
D gene: NA
clone size: NA
J gene: TRBJ1-5
CDR3 protein: CASSNEGNGNQPQHF
CDR3 DNA: TGTGCCAGCAGTAATGAGGGTAACGGCAATCAGCCCCAGCATTTT

V gene: TRBV19
D gene: NA
clone size: NA
J gene: TRBJ1-1
CDR3 protein: CASRPNPYSEAFF
CDR3 DNA: TGTGCCAGTCGCCCCAATCCTTACTCTGAAGCTTTCTTT

V gene: TRBV3-1/TRBV3-2
D gene: NA
clone size: NA
J gene: TRBJ1-1
CDR3 protein: CASSQAEGRAFF
CDR3 DNA: TGTGCCAGCAGCCAAGCGGAGGGGCGAGCTTTCTTT

V gene: TRBV29-1
D gene: TRBD1
clone size: NA
J gene: TRBJ2-1
CDR3 protein: CSARGQGRYNEQFF
CDR3 DNA: TGCAGCGCTAGAGGACAGGGGCGATACAATGAGCAGTTCTTC

V gene: TRBV24-1
D gene: NA
clone size: NA
J gene: TRBJ1-1
CDR3 protein: CATSDLWGRAFF
CDR3 DNA: TGTGCCACCAGTGATTTGTGGGGCCGGGCTTTCTTT

V gene: TRBV30
D gene: NA
clone size: few
J gene: TRBJ1-2
CDR3 protein: CAWSLDEGSYTF
CDR3 DNA: TGTGCCTGGAGTTTGGACGAGGGTAGCTACACCTTC

V gene: TRBV29-1
D gene: TRBD1
clone size: NA
J gene: TRBJ1-2
CDR3 protein: CSVEEQGVIYGYTF
CDR3 DNA: TGCAGCGTTGAAGAGCAGGGGGTTATCTATGGCTACACCTTC

V gene: TRBV24-1
D gene: TRBD1
clone size: NA
J gene: TRBJ1-2
CDR3 protein: CATSDPRQGFYGYTF
CDR3 DNA: TGTGCCACCAGTGATCCGCGACAGGGCTTCTATGGCTACACCTTC

V gene: TRBV25-1
D gene: NA
clone size: NA
J gene: TRBJ1-2
CDR3 protein: CASSTAPNYGYTF
CDR3 DNA: TGTGCCAGCTCGACAGCTCCTAACTATGGCTACACCTTC